Each of the 26 T cell receptor beta chains below was sequenced from the same sample in a study of CXCR3-negative and CXCR3-positive naive CD8 T cells. UMI-tagged TRB cDNA libraries were built via 5' RACE. One entry per CDR3 protein, without DNA, is what TCRdb gives after re-calling the 5' RACE reads. The repertoire table contains 130,000 or so distinct CDR3 sequences. Sequenced: naive CXCR3- CD8+ T cells from blood. Noted subset: CD45RO-CCR7+CD27+CD95- naive CD8+ T cells lacking CXCR3 (TNR3-). All receptors derive from a human donor in good health. Some clones in this sample may be carry-over from other donors' samples.

V gene TRBV19 combines with J gene TRBJ2-1; TCRdb proposes TRBD2, but this gene call is untestable without DNA. The CDR3 runs to 12 residues. Germline CDR1 LNHDA, CDR2 SQIVND (reference sequence). CDR3 region: CASKGGGNEQFF.

V usage is TRBV20-1 and J usage is TRBJ2-3; the TRBD1 assignment by TCRdb is unverifiable without DNA. CDR3 length: 14 residues. Per germline, CDR1 DFQATT and CDR2 SNEGSKA (reference sequence). This CDR3 reads CSARPGTEIDTQYF.

The chain combines TRBV7-2 with TRBJ1-1; TCRdb reports TRBD1, a call that lacks DNA to check it against. Per germline, CDR1 SGHTA and CDR2 FQGNSA. The CDR3 totals 14 residues. The CDR3 loop is CASSLETGRAEAFF.

This rearrangement joins TRBV7-2 to TRBJ1-1; absent DNA, TCRdb's TRBD1 call cannot be checked. CDR1 is SGHTA and CDR2 is FQGNSA in the germline V gene. The CDR3 runs to 19 residues. The CDR3 loop reads CASSPEGGQGAKMNTEAFF. Drawing the rest from reference TRBV7-2 and TRBJ1-1, the complete variable domain is GAGVSQSPSNKVTEKGKDVELRCDPISGHTALYWYRQSLGQGLEFLIYFQGNSAPDKSGLPSDRFSAERTGGSVSTLTIQRTQQEDSAVYLCASSPEGGQGAKMNTEAFFGQGTRLTVV.

The rearrangement joins TRBV4-2 to TRBJ2-2. Germline CDR1 LGHNA, CDR2 YNFKEQ. The CDR3 runs 12 residues. Here the CDR3 reads CASMPSGGELFF.

The CDR3: CASSVGMTDTQYF. The J gene is TRBJ2-3, the V gene TRBV28. Germline V lookup: CDR1 MDHEN, CDR2 SYDVKM. The CDR3 runs to 13 residues.

V is TRBV7-2 and J is TRBJ2-3; lacking DNA, the TRBD2 call made by TCRdb goes unchecked. The CDR3 covers 16 residues. Germline values: CDR1 SGHTA, CDR2 FQGNSA. This chain's CDR3 is CASSLGERPGRDTQYF.

The genes are TRBV6-5 and TRBJ1-4. The CDR3 spans 14 residues. The germline CDR1 and CDR2 sequences are MNHEY and SVGAGI. CDR3 loop: CASGAGGPNEKLFF.

This chain connects TRBV29-1 to TRBJ2-7; there is no DNA to check the TCRdb D call of TRBD1. CDR1 is SQVTM and CDR2 is ANQGSEA in the germline V gene. CDR3 length: 17 residues. The CDR3 sequence is CSVDGVSPGTEGYEQYF.

The chain carries TRBV7-9 and TRBJ1-1; TCRdb reports TRBD1, a call that lacks DNA to check it against. Germline CDR1 and CDR2: SEHNR and FQNEAQ (reference sequence). The CDR3 has 14 residues. The CDR3 sequence: CASTGQGAYTEAFF.

This chain joins TRBV7-2 and TRBJ1-1. Germline CDR1 is SGHTA and CDR2 is FQGNSA. CDR3 length: 13 amino acids. This chain's CDR3 is CASSFWMNTEAFF. Combining the CDR3 with reference TRBV7-2 and TRBJ1-1 gives the whole variable domain GAGVSQSPSNKVTEKGKDVELRCDPISGHTALYWYRQSLGQGLEFLIYFQGNSAPDKSGLPSDRFSAERTGGSVSTLTIQRTQQEDSAVYLCASSFWMNTEAFFGQGTRLTVV.

The rearrangement links TRBV10-3 to TRBJ2-3. The CDR3 is 14 amino acids. The germline CDR1 and CDR2 sequences are ENHRY and SYGVKD. The chain's CDR3 is CAISERVHTDTQYF.

This rearrangement joins TRBV19 to TRBJ2-1; TCRdb's D call of TRBD2 is untestable without DNA. CDR3 length equals 14 residues. Germline V CDR1 and CDR2: LNHDA, SQIVND (reference sequence). The CDR3 reads CASSPLAGDNEQFF.

This chain joins TRBV14 and TRBJ2-7; TCRdb returns TRBD2, unconfirmable since there is no DNA. This CDR3 is built from 14 residues. CDR1 and CDR2 from the germline V gene are SGHDN and FVKESK. CDR3 region: CASSISGPPYEQYF. The entire variable domain, with the rest obtained from reference TRBV14 and TRBJ2-7, is as follows: EAGVTQFPSHSVIEKGQTVTLRCDPISGHDNLYWYRRVMGKEIKFLLHFVKESKQDESGMPNNRFLAERTGGTYSTLKVQPAELEDSGVYFCASSISGPPYEQYFGPGTRLTVT.

The CDR3 loop is CASSPSGQSDTQYF. J is TRBJ2-3 and V is TRBV7-9; TCRdb's D call of TRBD1 is untestable without DNA. The germline gives CDR1 SEHNR, CDR2 FQNEAQ (reference sequence). This CDR3 spans 14 amino acids.

This sequence joins TRBV23-1 and TRBJ2-7; TCRdb names TRBD1, which stays unverified in the absence of DNA. TRBV23-1 belongs to the ORF category, with a function that is uncertain. This CDR3 region has 13 residues. Here the CDR3 reads CASSRDRPREQYF.

This chain uses TRBV14 with TRBJ1-2; TCRdb's D call of TRBD1 is untestable without DNA. Germline-derived CDR1 and CDR2 are SGHDN and FVKESK. The CDR3 is 15 residues long. CDR3 amino acids: CASSQDWRGRDGYTF.

The chain has TRBV20-1 and TRBJ2-7; TCRdb returns TRBD1, unconfirmable since there is no DNA. This CDR3 contains 14 residues. CDR1 and CDR2 from the germline V gene are DFQATT and SNEGSKA (reference sequence). The CDR3 loop reads CSARAQGSRYEQYF.

The rearrangement uses TRBV29-1 and TRBJ2-5; TCRdb gives TRBD1 as the D gene, but with no DNA this cannot be confirmed. The CDR3 covers 14 residues. Germline CDR1 is SQVTM and CDR2 is ANQGSEA. The CDR3 reads CSVESRDGGETQYF.

This chain uses TRBV12-3 or TRBV12-4 with TRBJ2-5; no DNA is available, so the TRBD1 call from TCRdb remains unchecked. The CDR3 is 16 amino acids. The CDR3 sequence: CASSLKSLGGGETQYF.

The chain employs TRBV11-2 and TRBJ2-5; as DNA is missing, the TRBD1 call by TCRdb cannot be tested. This CDR3 is built from 15 residues. Per the germline V gene, CDR1 is SGHAT and CDR2 is FQNNGV. The CDR3 sequence is CASSPWTGEGETQYF.

V usage is TRBV7-6 and J usage is TRBJ2-2; the TCRdb D gene call, TRBD1, has no DNA to confirm it. This CDR3 comprises 17 residues. Germline V gene lookup returns CDR1 SGHVS and CDR2 FNYEAQ. The CDR3 loop is CASSFEPGQMNTGELFF.

This chain uses TRBV28 with TRBJ2-7; lacking DNA, the TRBD2 call made by TCRdb goes unchecked. The CDR3 is 15 residues long. Per the germline V gene, CDR1 is MDHEN and CDR2 is SYDVKM. CDR3 sequence reads: CASSPRTSGRHEQYF.

The genes are TRBV6-5 and TRBJ2-7; as DNA is missing, the TRBD1 call by TCRdb cannot be tested. Per the germline V gene, CDR1 is MNHEY and CDR2 is SVGAGI. The CDR3 covers 14 residues. CDR3 protein: CASRPGQGPYEQYF.

The gene calls are TRBV5-6 and TRBJ2-3; TCRdb's D call, TRBD1, is unchecked because there is no DNA. Germline CDR1 SGHDT, CDR2 YYEEEE. The CDR3 sequence is 16 residues long. The CDR3 here is CASSLPGQEITDTQYF.

The chain combines TRBV7-6 with TRBJ2-7; TCRdb's D call, TRBD1, is unchecked because there is no DNA. The CDR3 sequence is 14 residues long. Per germline, CDR1 SGHVS and CDR2 FNYEAQ. CDR3 residues: CASSSPGQNYEQYF.